What follows describes a single TCR beta chain. CDR1 MNHEY and CDR2 SMNVEV come from the germline V gene (reference sequence). V lost 2 bases to trimming and J lost 3 bases; unmatched junction nucleotides: 10. This CDR3 has 17 amino acids. Some clones are missing from TCRdb's copy, which holds only in-frame ones; the method was immunoSEQ multiplex PCR. Found here are approximately 180,000 clones, approximately 79% of them singletons; the top ten hold 26%. The data were taken from a study of blood T cell repertoires in COVID-19. Sequenced: peripheral blood. The clonotype was recovered from a woman aged 65 to 85 with acute or convalescent COVID-19. The J gene is TRBJ2-7, the V gene TRBV27, with 10 positions matching TRBD2. The CDR3 nucleotides are TGTGCCAGCAGTTTAAAGGGACTAGCGAGTGGAGTCTACGAGCAGTACTTC. This encodes CASSLKGLASGVYEQYF.